A selection of T cell receptor beta chains follows, all from one sample in a study of T cells in Graves' hyperthyroidism and ophthalmopathy. TCRdb re-derived calls from the multiplex PCR reads in MiXCR, one entry per CDR3 protein. The sample yields approximately 400,000 distinct CDR3 sequences, around a sixth seen once. Input material: blood. These receptors all stem from a woman aged 18-30 years with Graves' hyperthyroidism. The CDR3 runs from the conserved cysteine through the conserved F or W. The D gene is left open where the match is weak. Clone size is stated in some rows and not others, as once, few, many or a class when expanded.

j_call d_call cdr3_length v_call clone_size cdr3_nt cdr3_aa
TRBJ1-5 - 12 TRBV28 many TGTGCCAGCAGCTCCTCAAGTATTTCCCAGCATTTT CASSSSSISQHF
TRBJ2-7 TRBD2 15 TRBV7-2 many TGTGCCAGCAGCTTAGTTAGCGGGAGCTCCTACGAGCAGTACTTC CASSLVSGSSYEQYF
TRBJ2-7 TRBD2 15 TRBV28 many TGTGCCAGCAGTAAAACTAGCGCCGGCTCCTACGAGCAGTACTTC CASSKTSAGSYEQYF
TRBJ2-7 - 13 TRBV13 few TGTGCCAGCAGCTTAAGGGTCTCCCCTGAGCAGTACTTC CASSLRVSPEQYF
TRBJ2-5 - 12 TRBV30 many TGTGCCTGGCAGGGGTTTCAAGAGACCCAGTACTTC CAWQGFQETQYF
TRBJ2-2 TRBD2 18 TRBV5-1 - TGCGCCAGCAGCCTCCCGGCTAGCGGGGGCCGACCCACCGGGGAGCTGTTTTTT CASSLPASGGRPTGELFF
TRBJ1-6 - 13 TRBV7-3 many TGTGCCAGCAGCTCCAACGGGAGGGCACCCCTCCACTTT CASSSNGRAPLHF
TRBJ2-1 TRBD1 15 TRBV7-9 many TGTGCCAGCAGCGCCCCGGGACAGCGCCTCGATGAGCAGTTCTTC CASSAPGQRLDEQFF
TRBJ2-7 TRBD1 17 TRBV6-1 many TGTGCCAGCAGTCACCAACCACCGGGACAGGGAGCCTACGAGCAGTACTTC CASSHQPPGQGAYEQYF
TRBJ1-1 - 12 TRBV20-1 many TGCAGTGCTAGCGGGGGGGGGTCCCAAGCTTTCTTT CSASGGGSQAFF
TRBJ2-3 TRBD1 14 TRBV6-1 many TGTGCCAGCAGATCGGACAGGGGTGAAGATACGCAGTATTTT CASRSDRGEDTQYF
TRBJ2-1 TRBD2 17 TRBV5-1 many TGCGCCAGCAGCTGGGGACTAGCGGCGAGCTCCTACAATGAGCAGTTCTTC CASSWGLAASSYNEQFF
TRBJ2-7 - 15 TRBV5-5 many TGTGCCAGCAGCTTGGACCCTGGGTCCTCCTACGAGCAGTACTTC CASSLDPGSSYEQYF
TRBJ2-1 TRBD2 14 TRBV5-5 - TGTGCCAGCAGCTTAGGGACTAGCAGAAGTGAGCAGTTCTTC CASSLGTSRSEQFF
TRBJ2-4 - 17 TRBV4-1 few TGCGCCAGCAGCCAACCTGTCAGATCAGGAGCCAAAAACATTCAGTACTTC CASSQPVRSGAKNIQYF
TRBJ1-6 TRBD1 17 TRBV18 - TGTGCCAGCTCACCCGCGGACAGGAGCTCCTATAATTCACCCCTCCACTTT CASSPADRSSYNSPLHF
TRBJ2-5 TRBD1 16 TRBV5-1 few TGCGCCAGCAGCTTGGCCCCGGACAGGGCTCAAGAGACCCAGTACTTC CASSLAPDRAQETQYF
TRBJ2-1 TRBD2 20 TRBV11-3 - TGTGCCAGCAGCTTAGATCAAGTGGGGCGGGAGGCCTCTTATTACAATGAGCAGTTCTTC CASSLDQVGREASYYNEQFF
TRBJ2-7 TRBD2 19 TRBV27 - TGTGCCAGCAGTTATCCGAGGACTAGCGGAGTGATCCCCTCCTACGAGCAGTACTTC CASSYPRTSGVIPSYEQYF
TRBJ2-5 TRBD1 19 TRBV7-9 many TGTGCCAGCAGGCATAGTCCCCCCCGTAGGACAGGGGCTCAAGAGACCCAGTACTTC CASRHSPPRRTGAQETQYF
TRBJ1-2 - 15 TRBV5-1 few TGCGCCAGCAGCTTAAGGGGCAGCCCAGTGGAAGGCTACACCTTC CASSLRGSPVEGYTF
TRBJ1-2 - 13 TRBV5-6 - TGTGCCAGCGGCTTTCTCCGAAAGTATGGCTACACCTTC CASGFLRKYGYTF
TRBJ2-7 TRBD1 18 TRBV10-3 many TGTGCCATCAGGGCGATAGGCAACAGGGGACCCTACCGTGGCGAGCAGTACTTC CAIRAIGNRGPYRGEQYF
TRBJ1-5 - 15 TRBV28 many TGTGCCAGCAGTTCGATCCCAGGGGGCAATCAGCCCCAGCATTTT CASSSIPGGNQPQHF
TRBJ1-2 TRBD1 13 TRBV28 many TGTGCCAGCAGTCCCGGAGGGGGCTGGGGCTACACCTTC CASSPGGGWGYTF
TRBJ1-3 - 18 TRBV12-3/TRBV12-4 few TGTGCCAGCAGTTTACCCCCCACCATCTCCTCGGGACGAAACACCATATATTTT CASSLPPTISSGRNTIYF
TRBJ1-6 TRBD1 16 TRBV6-5 many TGTGCCAGCAGTTACGGATACATGGACAGGGGTTCACCCCTCCACTTT CASSYGYMDRGSPLHF
TRBJ1-5 - 15 TRBV9 many TGTGCCAGCAGCCCTTCCGGGGGGGAAAATCAGCCCCAGCATTTT CASSPSGGENQPQHF
TRBJ1-2 TRBD1 16 TRBV5-7 - TGTGCCAGCAGCTTGGGCAGGGGGCGAACTAACTATGGCTACACCTTC CASSLGRGRTNYGYTF
TRBJ2-5 TRBD2 16 TRBV9 few TGTGCCAGCAGCGTAGGGACTAGCGGGGCACAAGAGACCCAGTACTTC CASSVGTSGAQETQYF
TRBJ1-5 TRBD1 19 TRBV12-3/TRBV12-4 many TGTGCCAGCACCCTTTCGGGACAGGGAATAAATTATAGCAATCAGCCCCAGCATTTT CASTLSGQGINYSNQPQHF
TRBJ1-1 TRBD1 15 TRBV4-1 - TGCGCCAGCAGCCAACCAATACAGGGGGCTATTGAAGCTTTCTTT CASSQPIQGAIEAFF
TRBJ2-5 TRBD2 13 TRBV9 - TGTGCCAGCAGCGCCGGGGGGGGAGAGACCCAGTACTTC CASSAGGGETQYF
TRBJ2-7 - 13 TRBV20-1 - TGCAGTGCTGGGCGGGACTTAACCTACGAGCAGTACTTC CSAGRDLTYEQYF
TRBJ1-2 - 12 TRBV30 - TGTGCCTGGAGTAGGGCAGCGAGTGGCTACACCTTC CAWSRAASGYTF
TRBJ2-2 - 15 TRBV6-5 - TGTGCCAGCAGTTACAGTTTGGCGAACACCGGGGAGCTGTTTTTT CASSYSLANTGELFF
TRBJ2-2 TRBD1 14 TRBV30 - TGTGCCTGGAGTTCGGGACAGGGGGCCGGGGAGCTGTTTTTT CAWSSGQGAGELFF
TRBJ2-1 - 15 TRBV19 - TGTGCCAGTAGTTCCCTGGACCCGTTTTACAATGAGCAGTTCTTC CASSSLDPFYNEQFF
TRBJ2-1 - 14 TRBV7-9 many TGTGCCAGCAGCACAGTCAGGGGTCACAATGAGCAGTTCTTC CASSTVRGHNEQFF
TRBJ2-6 - 17 TRBV27 few TGTGCCAGCAGTAGGGGGGGGACGGTGTCTGGGGCCAACGTCCTGACTTTC CASSRGGTVSGANVLTF